This is a list of T cell receptor beta chains from one sample in a study of PD-L1 blockade in urothelial cancer. Measured with immunoSEQ multiplex PCR; TCRdb has only the in-frame clones, and not every one. The sample holds around 30,000 clones, approximately 89% seen once. The sequences come from PBMCs, collected around atezolizumab (anti-PD-L1) treatment. The receptors were gathered from a man aged 45-65 years with urothelial cancer. CDR3s include the opening cysteine and the closing phenylalanine or tryptophan. D genes are given only for firm matches. Some rows mark clone size as missing; the rest say once, few, many or name a class of expanded clone.

clone_size: -; v_call: TRBV7-2; d_call: TRBD1; j_call: TRBJ1-6; cdr3_aa: CASSSTGGSSPLHF; cdr3_nt: TGTGCCAGCAGCTCCACAGGGGGGTCTTCACCCCTCCACTTT
clone_size: -; v_call: TRBV7-9; d_call: TRBD1; j_call: TRBJ2-7; cdr3_aa: CASSLNTASDRGGNEQYF; cdr3_nt: TGTGCCAGCAGCTTGAATACAGCCTCGGACAGGGGAGGAAACGAGCAGTACTTC
clone_size: once; v_call: TRBV6-6; d_call: TRBD1; j_call: TRBJ2-3; cdr3_aa: CASGTGGTTDTQYF; cdr3_nt: TGTGCCAGCGGGACAGGGGGTACGACAGATACGCAGTATTTT
clone_size: -; v_call: TRBV7-8; d_call: -; j_call: TRBJ2-3; cdr3_aa: CASTKVGAFSVITDTQYF; cdr3_nt: TGTGCCAGCACAAAAGTAGGCGCGTTCAGCGTTATCACAGATACGCAGTATTTT
clone_size: -; v_call: TRBV30; d_call: -; j_call: TRBJ1-1; cdr3_aa: CAWGQGHTEAFF; cdr3_nt: TGTGCCTGGGGACAAGGGCACACTGAAGCTTTCTTT
clone_size: -; v_call: TRBV5-1; d_call: -; j_call: TRBJ2-3; cdr3_aa: CASSWTFTDTQYF; cdr3_nt: TGCGCCAGCAGCTGGACTTTTACAGATACGCAGTATTTT
clone_size: -; v_call: TRBV28; d_call: -; j_call: TRBJ2-5; cdr3_aa: CASRIGRETQYF; cdr3_nt: TGTGCCAGCAGAATCGGTAGAGAGACCCAGTACTTC
clone_size: -; v_call: TRBV7-9; d_call: -; j_call: TRBJ2-5; cdr3_aa: CASSPYGPAGQETQYF; cdr3_nt: TGTGCCAGCAGCCCCTATGGCCCAGCGGGTCAAGAGACCCAGTACTTC
clone_size: -; v_call: TRBV29-1; d_call: -; j_call: TRBJ2-7; cdr3_aa: CSVGASLWEQYF; cdr3_nt: TGCAGCGTTGGGGCTAGCTTGTGGGAGCAGTACTTC
clone_size: -; v_call: TRBV6-6; d_call: TRBD1; j_call: TRBJ1-5; cdr3_aa: CASRFRGDYQPQHF; cdr3_nt: TGTGCCAGCAGATTCAGGGGGGACTATCAGCCCCAGCATTTT
clone_size: -; v_call: TRBV5-1; d_call: TRBD1; j_call: TRBJ1-1; cdr3_aa: CASRSQGVGMNTEAFF; cdr3_nt: TGCGCCAGCAGATCGCAGGGGGTGGGTATGAACACTGAAGCTTTCTTT
clone_size: -; v_call: TRBV14; d_call: TRBD1; j_call: TRBJ1-2; cdr3_aa: CASSQEETGGPYGYTF; cdr3_nt: TGTGCCAGCAGCCAAGAAGAGACAGGGGGTCCCTATGGCTACACCTTC
clone_size: -; v_call: TRBV18; d_call: TRBD2; j_call: TRBJ2-5; cdr3_aa: CASSPFSGGAPDF; cdr3_nt: TGTGCCAGCTCACCATTTAGCGGGGGGGCCCCGGACTTC
clone_size: -; v_call: TRBV18; d_call: TRBD1; j_call: TRBJ2-7; cdr3_aa: CASSQPGQGFGGQYF; cdr3_nt: TGTGCCAGCTCACAGCCGGGACAGGGATTTGGCGGGCAGTACTTC
clone_size: -; v_call: TRBV5-4; d_call: -; j_call: TRBJ2-3; cdr3_aa: CASSFTQLSTDTQYF; cdr3_nt: TGTGCCAGCAGCTTCACACAGCTCAGCACAGATACGCAGTATTTT
clone_size: -; v_call: TRBV18; d_call: -; j_call: TRBJ2-3; cdr3_aa: CASSSGTSYTDTQYF; cdr3_nt: TGTGCCAGCTCGTCCGGGACAAGTTACACAGATACGCAGTATTTT
clone_size: few; v_call: TRBV28; d_call: -; j_call: TRBJ2-7; cdr3_aa: CASSFAGSYEQYF; cdr3_nt: TGTGCCAGCAGTTTCGCAGGCTCCTACGAGCAGTACTTC
clone_size: -; v_call: TRBV7-2; d_call: -; j_call: TRBJ1-5; cdr3_aa: CASSLWQNQPQHF; cdr3_nt: TGTGCCAGCAGCTTGTGGCAGAATCAGCCCCAGCATTTT
clone_size: few; v_call: TRBV30; d_call: -; j_call: TRBJ1-1; cdr3_aa: CAWTRVTEAFF; cdr3_nt: TGTGCCTGGACTAGAGTCACTGAAGCTTTCTTT
clone_size: -; v_call: TRBV6-5; d_call: -; j_call: TRBJ1-2; cdr3_aa: CASSLEANYGYTF; cdr3_nt: TGTGCCAGCTCCCTCGAGGCTAACTATGGCTACACCTTC
clone_size: -; v_call: TRBV4-3; d_call: TRBD1; j_call: TRBJ2-2; cdr3_aa: CASSRGTDNTGELFF; cdr3_nt: TGCGCCAGCAGCCGAGGGACAGACAACACCGGGGAGCTGTTTTTT
clone_size: -; v_call: TRBV7-6; d_call: TRBD2; j_call: TRBJ2-7; cdr3_aa: CASSPGTSGIEQYF; cdr3_nt: TGTGCCAGCAGCCCCGGGACTAGCGGGATCGAGCAGTACTTC
clone_size: -; v_call: TRBV9; d_call: TRBD2; j_call: TRBJ2-4; cdr3_aa: CASSPGVGGLGIQYF; cdr3_nt: TGTGCCAGCAGCCCGGGGGTGGGAGGGTTGGGCATTCAGTACTTC
clone_size: -; v_call: TRBV11-2; d_call: -; j_call: TRBJ2-3; cdr3_aa: CASSHDWGGDTQYF; cdr3_nt: TGTGCCAGCAGCCACGACTGGGGAGGAGATACGCAGTATTTT
clone_size: -; v_call: TRBV28; d_call: TRBD2; j_call: TRBJ2-3; cdr3_aa: CASRSGTSWTDTQYF; cdr3_nt: TGTGCCAGCAGGTCCGGGACTAGCTGGACAGATACGCAGTATTTT
clone_size: -; v_call: TRBV9; d_call: TRBD1; j_call: TRBJ2-7; cdr3_aa: CASSVGTGPYEQYF; cdr3_nt: TGTGCCAGCAGCGTAGGGACAGGACCCTACGAGCAGTACTTC
clone_size: -; v_call: TRBV6-5; d_call: TRBD1; j_call: TRBJ2-7; cdr3_aa: CASSYLTGNDEQYF; cdr3_nt: TGTGCCAGCAGTTACTTGACAGGGAACGACGAGCAGTACTTC
clone_size: -; v_call: TRBV10-3; d_call: -; j_call: TRBJ2-7; cdr3_aa: CAISVTDYEQYF; cdr3_nt: TGTGCCATCAGTGTTACAGACTACGAGCAGTACTTC
clone_size: -; v_call: TRBV2; d_call: TRBD2; j_call: TRBJ2-7; cdr3_aa: CASRTPRGGPSSYEQYF; cdr3_nt: TGTGCCAGCAGAACTCCCCGGGGAGGGCCGAGCTCCTACGAGCAGTACTTC
clone_size: few; v_call: TRBV5-1; d_call: TRBD1; j_call: TRBJ1-6; cdr3_aa: CASSLGDSNSPLHF; cdr3_nt: TGCGCCAGCAGCTTGGGGGACAGTAATTCACCCCTCCACTTT
clone_size: -; v_call: TRBV6-1; d_call: TRBD1; j_call: TRBJ1-2; cdr3_aa: CASSDPGQFFINYGYTF; cdr3_nt: TGTGCCAGCAGTGACCCGGGACAGTTCTTTATTAACTATGGCTACACCTTC
clone_size: -; v_call: TRBV9; d_call: -; j_call: TRBJ1-3; cdr3_aa: CASSVGGAGNTIYF; cdr3_nt: TGTGCCAGCAGCGTAGGGGGGGCTGGAAACACCATATATTTT
clone_size: -; v_call: TRBV19; d_call: -; j_call: TRBJ2-7; cdr3_aa: CASSIGMGSSYEQYF; cdr3_nt: TGTGCCAGTAGTATAGGAATGGGGAGCTCCTACGAGCAGTACTTC
clone_size: -; v_call: TRBV29-1; d_call: TRBD1; j_call: TRBJ1-3; cdr3_aa: CSVGLDRVSGNTIYF; cdr3_nt: TGCAGCGTAGGTCTCGACAGGGTCTCTGGAAACACCATATATTTT
clone_size: once; v_call: TRBV18; d_call: -; j_call: TRBJ2-7; cdr3_aa: CASRYDRSSYEQYF; cdr3_nt: TGTGCCAGCAGATACGACAGAAGCTCCTACGAGCAGTACTTC
clone_size: -; v_call: TRBV5-7; d_call: TRBD2; j_call: TRBJ2-1; cdr3_aa: CASSLAPAGSSYNEQFF; cdr3_nt: TGTGCCAGCAGCTTGGCCCCAGCGGGGAGCTCCTACAATGAGCAGTTCTTC
clone_size: few; v_call: TRBV12-2; d_call: -; j_call: TRBJ2-4; cdr3_aa: CASRPPFEGKLAKNIQYF; cdr3_nt: TGTGCAAGTCGCCCCCCTTTCGAGGGAAAACTAGCCAAAAACATTCAGTACTTC
clone_size: -; v_call: TRBV19; d_call: TRBD2; j_call: TRBJ2-1; cdr3_aa: CASSIPSGGNVRGEQFF; cdr3_nt: TGTGCCAGTAGTATCCCTAGCGGGGGGAACGTACGGGGTGAGCAGTTCTTC
clone_size: -; v_call: TRBV29-1; d_call: -; j_call: TRBJ1-3; cdr3_aa: CSVREGSSGNTIYF; cdr3_nt: TGCAGCGTCAGGGAGGGGAGCTCTGGAAACACCATATATTTT
clone_size: -; v_call: TRBV10-3; d_call: TRBD1; j_call: TRBJ1-2; cdr3_aa: CAISDGQGADGYTF; cdr3_nt: TGTGCCATCAGTGACGGACAGGGGGCAGATGGCTACACCTTC
clone_size: -; v_call: TRBV19; d_call: -; j_call: TRBJ1-4; cdr3_aa: CASSLGGATNEKLFF; cdr3_nt: TGTGCCAGTAGCTTGGGGGGGGCAACTAATGAAAAACTGTTTTTT
clone_size: -; v_call: TRBV19; d_call: -; j_call: TRBJ1-2; cdr3_aa: CASSIADARVYGYTF; cdr3_nt: TGTGCCAGTAGTATCGCCGACGCGAGGGTCTATGGCTACACCTTC
clone_size: -; v_call: TRBV2; d_call: -; j_call: TRBJ2-7; cdr3_aa: CASRQTRQSLDYEQYF; cdr3_nt: TGTGCCAGCAGACAGACAAGGCAGTCTCTTGATTACGAGCAGTACTTC
clone_size: -; v_call: TRBV5-1; d_call: TRBD2; j_call: TRBJ2-7; cdr3_aa: CASSRPSLADKSYEQYF; cdr3_nt: TGCGCCAGCAGTAGGCCTAGCCTAGCGGACAAATCCTACGAGCAGTACTTC
clone_size: -; v_call: TRBV7-9; d_call: TRBD1; j_call: TRBJ2-2; cdr3_aa: CASSPRGQGGRELFF; cdr3_nt: TGTGCCAGCAGCCCCAGGGGGCAAGGGGGTCGGGAGCTGTTTTTT